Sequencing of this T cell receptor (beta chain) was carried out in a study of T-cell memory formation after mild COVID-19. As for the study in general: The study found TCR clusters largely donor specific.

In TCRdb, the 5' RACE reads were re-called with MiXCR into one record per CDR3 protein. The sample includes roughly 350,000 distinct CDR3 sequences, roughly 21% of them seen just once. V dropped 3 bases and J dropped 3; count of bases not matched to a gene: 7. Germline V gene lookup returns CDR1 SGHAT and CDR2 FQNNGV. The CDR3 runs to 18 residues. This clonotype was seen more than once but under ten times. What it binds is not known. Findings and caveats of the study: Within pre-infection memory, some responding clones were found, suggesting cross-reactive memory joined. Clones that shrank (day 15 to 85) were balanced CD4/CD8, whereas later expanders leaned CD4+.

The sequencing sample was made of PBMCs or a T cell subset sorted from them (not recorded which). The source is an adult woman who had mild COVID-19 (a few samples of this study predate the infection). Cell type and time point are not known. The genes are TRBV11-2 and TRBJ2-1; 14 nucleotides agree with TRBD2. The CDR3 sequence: CASSLATGTSGGYNEQFF. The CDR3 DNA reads TGTGCCAGCAGCTTGGCTACCGGGACTAGCGGGGGCTACAATGAGCAGTTCTTC.